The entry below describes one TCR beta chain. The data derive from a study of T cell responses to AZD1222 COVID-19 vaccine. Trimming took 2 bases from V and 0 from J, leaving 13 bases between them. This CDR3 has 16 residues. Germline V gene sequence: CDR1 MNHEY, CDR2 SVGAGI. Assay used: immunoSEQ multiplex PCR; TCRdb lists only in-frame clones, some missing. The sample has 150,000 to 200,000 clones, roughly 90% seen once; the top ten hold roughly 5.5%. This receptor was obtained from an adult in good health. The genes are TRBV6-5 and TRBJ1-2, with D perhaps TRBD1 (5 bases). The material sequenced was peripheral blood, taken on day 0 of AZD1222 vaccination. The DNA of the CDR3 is TGTGCCAGCAGTTACCGCGGCAGGGAAGCTAACTATGGCTACACCTTC. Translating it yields CASSYRGREANYGYTF.